One sample yielded the 11 T cell receptor beta chains listed below, sequenced in a study of T cells in women clearing cervical HPV infection. Libraries were prepared by immunoSEQ multiplex PCR; TCRdb keeps only in-frame clonotypes and omits some of them. The sample includes 30,000 to 35,000 clones. Sequenced sample: blood buffy coat. Every receptor here comes from a woman aged 18-70 years with a cervical HPV16 infection that either progressed to CIN3+ or cleared (not recorded which).

Note on this clone: Sequencing ends 3 residues short of the CDR3 end; the germline J gene provides the rest. The chain recombines TRBV18 with TRBJ2-1; possibly TRBD1 for D (5 bases). The CDR3 is 17 amino acids. V dropped 0 bases and J dropped 8 bases, with 20 bases sitting between them. CDR1 is KGHSH, CDR2 LQKENI, per germline. The CDR3 DNA, read in part, is TGTGCCAGCTCACCACCGAGGTGGGGCGGTGCGGCGGATGAG. This gives the protein CASSPPRWGGAADE. The full-length CDR3 reads as CASSPPRWGGAADEQFF.

Remarks on this clone: The CDR3 extends 3 residues past the end of the read, so its final part is completed from the germline J gene. The chain links TRBV19 to TRBJ2-3; TRBD2 might be the D (5 bases). This CDR3 comprises 17 residues. V shed 4 bases and J shed 6 bases, with 23 bases lying between them. Germline CDR1 and CDR2: LNHDA and SQIVND (reference sequence). Incomplete CDR3 DNA: TGTGCCAGTAGTACTAGAGCGCACAACCCCGGGGTTGATACG. The encoded protein is CASSTRAHNPGVDT. The full CDR3 sequence reads CASSTRAHNPGVDTQYF.

This CDR3 reads CASKLAGGPGELFF. CDR3 bases read: TGTGCCAGCAAACTAGCGGGGGGGCCCGGGGAG. This chain uses TRBV2 with TRBJ2-2; 13 bases align to TRBD2. The read halts 3 residues ahead of the CDR3 end, with the missing end drawn from the germline J gene. J was trimmed by 6 bases and V by 7 bases; bases with no gene match: 2. Germline V CDR1 and CDR2: SNHLY, FYNNEI. The CDR3 extends over 14 amino acids.

Concerning this clone: The read ends 3 residues early relative to the CDR3; the germline J gene fills the gap. V gene TRBV6-1 combines with J gene TRBJ1-4; possible D gene TRBD1, 5 bases. The CDR3 is 15 amino acids. The V gene lost 2 bases and the J gene lost 4 bases, with 11 bases spanning the gap. Germline CDR1 MNHNS, CDR2 SASEGT. This CDR3 reads CASSERGLRNEKLFF. CDR3 bases read: TGTGCCAGCAGTGAAAGGGGACTTCGTAATGAAAAA.

In regard to this clone: The read halts 3 residues ahead of the CDR3 end, with the missing end drawn from the germline J gene. The chain carries TRBV20-1 and TRBJ1-1, with D possibly being TRBD1 (5 bases). The V and J ends lost 0 bases and 4 bases respectively, with 12 bases between them. The CDR3 is 14 residues long. Per the germline V gene, CDR1 is DFQATT and CDR2 is SNEGSKA (reference sequence). Incomplete CDR3 DNA: TGCAGTGCTAGAGATCAGTTCGGGGGCACTGAA. The encoded protein is CSARDQFGGTE. The full CDR3 sequence reads CSARDQFGGTEAFF.

With respect to this clone: The read falls 3 residues short of the CDR3 end, and the missing part is taken from the germline J gene. The chain employs TRBV12-3 or TRBV12-4 and TRBJ2-3, with D possibly TRBD2 on 6 matching bases. This CDR3 is built from 14 residues. V lost 1 base and J 4 bases, leaving 9 bases between the germline ends. The CDR3 loop reads CASSLVSGPDTQYF. Partial CDR3 DNA: TGTGCCAGCAGTTTAGTTAGCGGACCAGATACG.

The DNA read from the CDR3 is TGTGCCAGCCAAGAGCAAGATACG. As protein: CASQEQDT. The CDR3, in full, reads CASQEQDTQYF. The chain employs TRBV7-9 and TRBJ2-3, with unresolved D. The read terminates 3 residues ahead of where the CDR3 ends, so the germline J gene completes it. This CDR3 is 11 amino acids long. Trimming shortened V by 8 bases and J by 5 bases, and 8 bases separated the two germline ends. Germline V gives CDR1 SEHNR, CDR2 FQNEAQ (reference sequence).

As regards this clone: Coverage ceases 3 residues before the CDR3 finishes, and the germline J gene fills in the end. The chain carries TRBV18 and TRBJ1-2; D possibly corresponds to TRBD1 (5 bases). The germline V gene encodes CDR1 KGHSH and CDR2 LQKENI. The CDR3 has 15 residues. Deletions cut 2 bases from V and 2 bases from J, with 12 bases between. The CDR3 loop reads CASSPGATRNYGYTF. Incomplete CDR3 DNA: TGTGCCAGCTCACCAGGGGCTACCAGAAACTATGGC.

This chain's CDR3 is CASSRDRGQRGYTF. The CDR3 bases that were read are TGTGCCAGCAGCCGCGACAGGGGGCAGCGGGGC. The chain recombines TRBV7-2 with TRBJ1-2; 10 positions match TRBD1. The read is 3 residues too short to cover the CDR3 end, so that end is filled in from the germline J gene. Per germline, CDR1 SGHTA and CDR2 FQGNSA. This CDR3 is built from 14 residues.

As regards this clone: The read ends 3 residues before the CDR3 terminus; that terminus is restored from the germline J gene. J is TRBJ1-2 and V is TRBV2; D gene unclear. The CDR3 consists of 14 residues. The germline CDR1 and CDR2 sequences are SNHLY and FYNNEI. V gave up 3 bases and J gave up 2 bases, with 10 bases separating them. The CDR3 sequence is CASSEDWINYGYTF. CDR3 bases read: TGTGCCAGCAGTGAGGACTGGATAAACTATGGC. Looking up the rest from reference TRBV2 and TRBJ1-2 gives the full variable domain: EPEVTQTPSHQVTQMGQEVILRCVPISNHLYFYWYRQILGQKVEFLVSFYNNEISEKSEIFDDQFSVERPDGSNFTLKIRSTKLEDSAMYFCASSEDWINYGYTFGSGTRLTVV.

The CDR3 loop is CASSLGGTVGETQYF. The CDR3 DNA, read in part, is TGTGCCAGCAGTTTAGGGGGGACAGTCGGGGAGACC. The chain carries TRBV28 and TRBJ2-5; tentative D call: TRBD1 (7 bases). The read falls 3 residues short of the CDR3 end, and the missing part is taken from the germline J gene. CDR3 size: 15 residues. Germline values: CDR1 MDHEN, CDR2 SYDVKM. Trimming took 2 bases from V and 5 from J, leaving 15 bases between them.